This is a list of T cell receptor beta chains from one sample in a study of blood T cell repertoires in COVID-19. TCRdb keeps only in-frame clones here, not all; method: immunoSEQ multiplex PCR. The sample carries hundreds of thousands of clones, roughly four fifths recorded once. What was sequenced was peripheral blood. The receptors come from a woman between 40 and 55 years old with active or convalescent COVID-19. CDR3s include the opening cysteine and the closing phenylalanine or tryptophan. The D gene is left open where the match is weak. Size is omitted from some rows. Given values are once, few, many or a class for expanded clones.

J gene | D gene | V gene | clone size | CDR3 protein | CDR3 DNA
TRBJ1-1 | . | TRBV18 | . | CASSPSQGGVNTEAFF | TGTGCCAGCTCACCAAGCCAGGGAGGGGTGAACACTGAAGCTTTCTTT
TRBJ2-5 | . | TRBV28 | . | CASSVEDWETQYF | TGTGCCAGCAGTGTAGAAGATTGGGAGACCCAGTACTTC
TRBJ2-7 | TRBD1 | TRBV14 | once | CASSQLGQGRGEQYF | TGTGCCAGCAGCCAGTTGGGACAGGGTCGGGGCGAGCAGTACTTC
TRBJ2-1 | TRBD1 | TRBV10-2 | once | CASSVLRGHEQFF | TGCGCCAGCAGTGTACTCAGGGGGCATGAGCAGTTCTTC
TRBJ2-7 | TRBD1 | TRBV10-1 | . | CASRGQGYEQYF | TGCGCCAGCAGGGGACAGGGGTACGAGCAGTACTTC
TRBJ1-3 | TRBD1 | TRBV2 | . | CASSPGQLPFGNTIYF | TGTGCCAGCAGTCCGGGACAGCTACCCTTTGGAAACACCATATATTTT
TRBJ1-6 | TRBD1 | TRBV5-1 | . | CASRLRDRNNSPLHF | TGCGCCAGCAGGCTCCGGGACAGGAATAATTCACCCCTCCACTTT
TRBJ1-1 | . | TRBV30 | . | CAWIKLRVSTEAFF | TGTGCCTGGATCAAACTCAGGGTTTCAACTGAAGCTTTCTTT
TRBJ2-4 | . | TRBV7-3 | . | CASSLNQGNIQYF | TGTGCCAGCTCCCTTAACCAGGGGAACATTCAGTACTTC
TRBJ2-5 | . | TRBV27 | . | CASSPVPGKGTQYF | TGTGCCAGCAGTCCAGTTCCAGGGAAGGGGACCCAGTACTTC
TRBJ1-2 | . | TRBV19 | once | CASNLVNGGYTF | TGTGCCAGTAACCTAGTAAATGGTGGCTACACCTTC
TRBJ2-1 | . | TRBV4-2 | . | CASSQQEYYNEQFF | TGTGCCAGCAGCCAACAGGAATACTACAATGAGCAGTTCTTC
TRBJ1-1 | . | TRBV7-9 | once | CASSLDQMNTEAFF | TGTGCCAGCAGCTTAGATCAGATGAACACTGAAGCTTTCTTT
TRBJ2-7 | . | TRBV11-2 | . | CASSLDQGTGHEQYF | TGTGCCAGCAGCTTAGACCAAGGAACAGGACACGAGCAGTACTTC
TRBJ2-7 | . | TRBV7-3 | . | CASSFQSGHEQYF | TGTGCCAGCAGCTTCCAGAGCGGCCACGAGCAGTACTTC
TRBJ2-1 | . | TRBV19 | . | CASSEYNEQFF | TGTGCCAGTAGTGAGTACAATGAGCAGTTCTTC
TRBJ2-1 | TRBD1 | TRBV19 | . | CASSRVRTGYFSEQFF | TGTGCCAGTAGTAGAGTCAGGACAGGGTATTTTAGTGAGCAGTTCTTC
TRBJ1-2 | . | TRBV7-2 | few | CASSSTGQPGHYGYTF | TGTGCCAGCAGCTCCACTGGACAGCCTGGGCACTATGGCTACACCTTC
TRBJ2-3 | TRBD2 | TRBV15 | . | CATSRGSLAGGGDTQYF | TGTGCCACCAGCAGAGGTAGCCTAGCGGGGGGCGGAGATACGCAGTATTTT
TRBJ1-2 | TRBD1 | TRBV18 | few | CASSLPTGGVSYGYTF | TGTGCCAGCTCACTCCCGACAGGGGGCGTATCCTATGGCTACACCTTC
TRBJ1-1 | TRBD1 | TRBV10-3 | . | CAISKTRTGVVGRDTEAFF | TGTGCCATCAGCAAGACGAGGACAGGGGTTGTAGGCAGGGACACTGAAGCTTTCTTT
TRBJ1-5 | TRBD1 | TRBV5-8 | . | CASSAGQLSNQPQHF | TGTGCCAGCAGCGCGGGACAGCTTAGCAATCAGCCCCAGCATTTT
TRBJ2-7 | TRBD2 | TRBV14 | . | CASSSGTRDEQYF | TGTGCCAGCAGCTCCGGGACTAGAGACGAGCAGTACTTC
TRBJ1-1 | . | TRBV2 | . | CASKDTTNTEAFF | TGTGCCAGCAAGGACACGACGAACACTGAAGCTTTCTTT
TRBJ1-2 | . | TRBV14 | . | CASSPTGGPHGYTF | TGTGCCAGCAGTCCAACGGGGGGCCCCCATGGCTACACCTTC
TRBJ2-5 | TRBD1 | TRBV3-1/TRBV3-2 | . | CASSPRDRGGQETQYF | TGTGCCAGCAGCCCCCGGGACAGGGGGGGCCAAGAGACCCAGTACTTC
TRBJ2-5 | TRBD2 | TRBV28 | . | CASRGTSGRRQETQYF | TGTGCCAGCAGGGGGACTAGCGGGAGGCGCCAAGAGACCCAGTACTTC
TRBJ2-3 | TRBD2 | TRBV7-7 | . | CASSLIPPGGGLTDTQYF | TGTGCTAGCAGCTTAATTCCCCCGGGCGGGGGGCTCACAGATACGCAGTATTTT
TRBJ1-2 | . | TRBV27 | . | CASSLFQGNTGYTF | TGTGCCAGCAGTTTATTTCAGGGCAACACGGGCTACACCTTC
TRBJ1-3 | . | TRBV19 | . | CASSIRRTDSSGNTIYF | TGTGCCAGTAGTATACGACGGACCGACAGCTCTGGAAACACCATATATTTT
TRBJ1-6 | . | TRBV6-6 | . | CASSYSTQGQSPLHF | TGTGCCAGCAGTTACTCGACCCAGGGGCAATCACCCCTCCACTTT
TRBJ2-2 | . | TRBV3-1/TRBV3-2 | . | CASSPSRGELFF | TGTGCCAGCAGCCCCTCGCGCGGGGAGCTGTTTTTT
TRBJ2-7 | . | TRBV11-3 | once | CASSHSQGFNEQYF | TGTGCCAGCAGCCACTCCCAGGGGTTCAACGAGCAGTACTTC
TRBJ2-7 | TRBD2 | TRBV7-2 | . | CASSLVSGDSYEQYF | TGTGCCAGCAGCTTAGTCAGCGGGGACTCCTACGAGCAGTACTTC
TRBJ1-5 | TRBD1 | TRBV6-5 | . | CASSSNGQGNQPQHF | TGTGCCAGCAGTTCGAACGGACAGGGCAATCAGCCCCAGCATTTT
TRBJ1-1 | . | TRBV9 | . | CASSFSMNTEAFF | TGTGCCAGCAGTTTTAGCATGAACACTGAAGCTTTCTTT
TRBJ2-5 | . | TRBV3-1/TRBV3-2 | . | CASSQDLARGETQYF | TGTGCCAGCAGCCAAGATCTCGCTAGAGGGGAGACCCAGTACTTC
TRBJ1-4 | . | TRBV6-1 | . | CASSDGTTRNEKLFF | TGTGCCAGCAGTGACGGGACAACCCGTAATGAAAAACTGTTTTTT
TRBJ2-7 | . | TRBV6-1 | . | CASSPPGLSYEQYF | TGTGCCAGCAGTCCCCCGGGACTCTCCTACGAGCAGTACTTC
TRBJ2-1 | TRBD1 | TRBV5-1 | . | CASRPGGDRGILNPYNEQFF | TGCGCCAGCAGGCCGGGCGGGGACAGGGGAATCCTGAATCCCTACAATGAGCAGTTCTTC
TRBJ2-7 | . | TRBV19 | . | CASAGVDYEQYF | TGTGCCAGTGCGGGCGTTGACTACGAGCAGTACTTC
TRBJ2-7 | TRBD1 | TRBV27 | . | CASRDRDEQYF | TGTGCCAGCCGGGACAGGGACGAGCAGTACTTC
TRBJ2-7 | TRBD2 | TRBV30 | . | CAGGESSYEQYF | TGTGCGGGGGGGGAGTCCTCCTACGAGCAGTACTTC
TRBJ1-2 | TRBD1 | TRBV4-1 | once | CASSQVSGGDRAYGYTF | TGCGCCAGCAGCCAAGTGTCCGGAGGAGACAGGGCCTATGGCTACACCTTC
TRBJ1-1 | . | TRBV30 | . | CAWKKQPNTEAFF | TGTGCCTGGAAAAAACAACCGAACACTGAAGCTTTCTTT
TRBJ1-2 | TRBD1 | TRBV27 | few | CASSFLGQGRYGYTF | TGTGCCAGCAGTTTCCTCGGACAGGGGAGATATGGCTACACCTTC
TRBJ1-1 | . | TRBV3-1/TRBV3-2 | . | CASTLGASDTEAFF | TGTGCCAGCACCCTGGGCGCCTCGGATACTGAAGCTTTCTTT
TRBJ1-6 | . | TRBV28 | . | CASSLRRQLSSYNSPLHF | TGTGCCAGCAGTTTACGTAGACAGCTCAGCTCCTATAATTCACCCCTCCACTTT
TRBJ1-6 | . | TRBV7-2 | few | CASSYGQTNSPLHF | TGTGCCAGCAGCTACGGACAGACTAATTCACCCCTCCACTTT
TRBJ1-1 | . | TRBV11-3 | once | CASSAPSEELLFF | TGTGCCAGCAGCGCACCTAGTGAGGAGCTTTTGTTCTTT
TRBJ2-5 | . | TRBV5-8 | . | CASSLVRGQETQYF | TGTGCCAGCAGCTTGGTGAGGGGGCAAGAGACCCAGTACTTC
TRBJ1-2 | . | TRBV15 | . | CATSRERDYGYTF | TGTGCCACCAGCAGAGAAAGAGACTATGGCTACACCTTC
TRBJ1-2 | TRBD1 | TRBV7-8 | . | CASSELITQGEDGYTF | TGTGCCAGCAGCGAACTGATTACACAGGGGGAGGATGGCTACACCTTC
TRBJ2-5 | TRBD2 | TRBV7-9 | . | CASSWGLAEQETQYF | TGTGCCAGCAGCTGGGGACTAGCGGAACAAGAGACCCAGTACTTC
TRBJ1-1 | . | TRBV30 | . | CAWRGEGGRSAFF | TGTGCCTGGAGAGGGGAGGGGGGTCGCTCAGCTTTCTTT
TRBJ1-1 | TRBD1 | TRBV6-5 | . | CASSPHRGTEAFF | TGTGCCAGCAGCCCCCACAGGGGCACTGAAGCTTTCTTT
TRBJ1-4 | TRBD1 | TRBV18 | . | CASSPGQGYEKLFF | TGTGCCAGCTCACCGGGACAGGGGTATGAAAAACTGTTTTTT
TRBJ1-1 | TRBD1 | TRBV5-1 | few | CASRRGTGATGTEAFF | TGCGCCAGCAGAAGAGGGACAGGGGCGACGGGCACTGAAGCTTTCTTT
TRBJ2-7 | TRBD1 | TRBV27 | . | CASNTAGTGEYSYEQYF | TGTGCCAGCAACACAGCCGGGACAGGGGAATACTCCTACGAGCAGTACTTC